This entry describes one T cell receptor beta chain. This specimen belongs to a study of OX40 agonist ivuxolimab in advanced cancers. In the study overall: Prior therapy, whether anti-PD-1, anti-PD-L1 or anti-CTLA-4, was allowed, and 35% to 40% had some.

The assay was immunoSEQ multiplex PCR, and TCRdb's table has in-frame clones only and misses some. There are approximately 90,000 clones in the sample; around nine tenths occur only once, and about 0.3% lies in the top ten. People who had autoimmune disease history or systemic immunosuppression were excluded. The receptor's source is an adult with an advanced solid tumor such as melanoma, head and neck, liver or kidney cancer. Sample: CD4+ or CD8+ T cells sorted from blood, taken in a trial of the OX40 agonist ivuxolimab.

The chain's CDR3 is CASSLAGEAFF. The CDR3 DNA reads TGTGCCAGCAGCTTGGCAGGGGAAGCTTTCTTT. The rearrangement uses TRBV11-2 and TRBJ1-1, with D perhaps TRBD1 (5 bases). Trimming shortened V by 3 bases and J by 8 bases, and 7 bases separated the two germline ends. This CDR3 spans 11 amino acids. CDR1 SGHAT and CDR2 FQNNGV come from the germline V gene.